The source of this TCR beta chain is a study of blood T cell repertoires in COVID-19. Study overall: Material from acute and convalescent COVID-19 was sourced from the United States, Italy and Spain. Sources were T cells, B-cell-depleted T cells, or PBMCs; the material itself was cDNA or gDNA.

Original processing methods: Amplification of reference gene primers was used by the study to estimate nucleated cell counts. Clones were read by immunoSEQ multiplex PCR, and TCRdb kept only the in-frame ones, dropping some. The V and J calls and the clone size are those of that table, but D and trimming were determined from the DNA. This sample has 58,000 or so clones, with around 81% found just once. Germline V CDR1 and CDR2: SNHLY, FYNNEI. Trimming pared 1 base from V and 2 bases from J, leaving 9 bases between. There are 15 residues in the CDR3. This clone has just a few counts. J is TRBJ1-5 and V is TRBV2; D ambiguous. The receptor's source is a human donor in a cohort sampled during active COVID-19. The sample comprised peripheral blood. The CDR3 nucleotides are TGTGCCAGCAGTGAAGGAGGCTTCGGCAATCAGCCCCAGCATTTT. It translates to CASSEGGFGNQPQHF.